This is a list of T cell receptor beta chains from one sample in a study of blood T cell repertoires in COVID-19. Here immunoSEQ multiplex PCR was the method, and the copy in TCRdb shows in-frame clones only, minus some. This repertoire shows roughly 250,000 clones, around four fifths found once; its top ten account for roughly 4.2%. The sample taken for sequencing was peripheral blood. The origin of the receptors is a woman aged 40-49 years with active or convalescent COVID-19. CDR3s include the opening cysteine and the closing phenylalanine or tryptophan. A D gene is named only where the DNA matches it firmly. Some rows have no size entry. The others give once, few or many, or a class for an expanded clone.

size,J,D,V,DNA,CDR3
.,TRBJ1-1,.,TRBV18,TGTGCCAGCTCACTGGACAGGAACACTGAAGCTTTCTTT,CASSLDRNTEAFF
.,TRBJ1-2,TRBD1,TRBV11-2,TGTGCCAGCAGCAAAACAGGGGGCGCGGGCTATGGCTACACCTTC,CASSKTGGAGYGYTF
few,TRBJ1-1,.,TRBV7-9,TGTGCCAGCAGCTTAGGTCACACGGGTGAAGCTTTCTTT,CASSLGHTGEAFF
medium-sized,TRBJ2-5,.,TRBV5-5,TGTGCCAGCAGCTTGTACCTAACCCAAGAGACCCAGTACTTC,CASSLYLTQETQYF
.,TRBJ2-2,.,TRBV9,TGTGCCAGCAGCTCCGACCCGGGGAGGGGGGAGCTGTTTTTT,CASSSDPGRGELFF
.,TRBJ2-1,.,TRBV11-2,TGTGCCAGCAGCTCGACTAGGTCCTACAATGAGCAGTTCTTC,CASSSTRSYNEQFF
few,TRBJ1-2,.,TRBV19,TGTGCCAGTAGGTTCCGGGGGAACAACTATGGCTACACCTTC,CASRFRGNNYGYTF
.,TRBJ1-2,TRBD1,TRBV19,TGTGCCAGTACTCAAATGGGACAGGGGGCCGTAGGCTACACCTTC,CASTQMGQGAVGYTF
.,TRBJ1-1,TRBD1,TRBV19,TGTGCCAGTAGAGCTTCGTTACAGGGGGCCCCTGAAGCTTTCTTT,CASRASLQGAPEAFF
.,TRBJ2-1,TRBD1,TRBV10-3,TGTGCCATCAGTGAGCGGGACAGGAGCCCTTTTGAGCAGTTCTTC,CAISERDRSPFEQFF
.,TRBJ2-1,TRBD1,TRBV2,TGTGCCAGCAGAGCCACAGGGGCTCCAGTCAATGAGCAGTTCTTC,CASRATGAPVNEQFF
.,TRBJ1-1,.,TRBV11-2,TGTGCCAGCAGCGTAGTAGCTGAAGCTTTCTTT,CASSVVAEAFF
.,TRBJ1-1,TRBD1,TRBV5-1,TGCGCCAGTAACGACAGGGGACGGGGCACTGAAGCTTTCTTT,CASNDRGRGTEAFF
.,TRBJ2-5,.,TRBV5-1,TGCGCCAGCCATAGGGGCGAGGAGACCCAGTACTTC,CASHRGEETQYF
.,TRBJ1-1,TRBD1,TRBV19,TGTGCCAGCCGAACAGGGGGCACGAACACTGAAGCTTTCTTT,CASRTGGTNTEAFF
.,TRBJ1-1,.,TRBV2,TGTGCCAGCAGGGGAGAATCGGGCACTGAAGCTTTCTTT,CASRGESGTEAFF
.,TRBJ2-2,.,TRBV7-9,TGTGCCAGCAGTAATCCAGGACTTCTAAACACCGGGGAGCTGTTTTTT,CASSNPGLLNTGELFF
.,TRBJ1-4,.,TRBV19,TGTGCCAGTAGTAGCGGGGGGCGGACTAATGAAAAACTGTTTTTT,CASSSGGRTNEKLFF
.,TRBJ2-1,TRBD1,TRBV30,TGTGCCTCGGGACGCCAGGGGACAGACAATGAGCAGTTCTTC,CASGRQGTDNEQFF
many,TRBJ2-1,.,TRBV19,TGTGCCAGTAGTATTAGGGGGGGGGCCCATGAGCAGTTCTTC,CASSIRGGAHEQFF
.,TRBJ2-2,.,TRBV6-6,TGTGCCAGCAGCACCCGGGATATGGGCGCCGGGGAGCTGTTTTTT,CASSTRDMGAGELFF
once,TRBJ1-4,.,TRBV5-5,TGTGCCAGCAGCTCGGACGGAGGCGTTCGAGAAAAACTGTTTTTT,CASSSDGGVREKLFF
.,TRBJ1-4,TRBD1,TRBV30,TGTGCCTCGGGGGAGACAGGGAATGAAAAACTGTTTTTT,CASGETGNEKLFF